Listed here are 15 T cell receptor beta chains from one sample, sequenced in a study of blood T cells in healthy people across ages (dated by TCRdb to about 2015). Libraries were prepared through 5' RACE. The reads were generated on an Illumina HiSeq 2500. A second PCR of about 7 to 12 cycles was run with a J-beta primer mix and a sample-barcoded 5' primer. The raw public reads went through TCRdb reprocessing: fastp at Q25, MiXCR clone calling, in-frame beta chains kept. Rows are combined by CDR3 protein, so each entry shows the most common genes and DNA. The sample data list more than 800,000 distinct CDR3 sequences, and around 28% of these were observed just once. The ten top clones hold around a sixth of the sample. The sample comprised blood. The receptors originated from a woman of 80 years or more in good health.

The chain recombines TRBV7-2 with TRBJ1-4; D uncertain. Trimming stripped 1 base from V and 8 bases from J, with 11 bases between. The CDR3 has 14 amino acids. CDR1 is SGHTA and CDR2 is FQGNSA in the germline V gene. The CDR3 DNA reads as TGTGCCAGCAGCTTAGACAAGGTCGTGGAAAAACTGTTTTTT. This codes for CASSLDKVVEKLFF.

This clonotype has more than one count but fewer than ten. This chain uses TRBV9 with TRBJ1-4, with TRBD1 identical over 7 bases. Per the germline V gene, CDR1 is SGDLS and CDR2 is YYNGEE. The CDR3 extends over 14 amino acids. Losses at the gene ends were 0 bases for V and 6 bases for J; bases not matched to a gene: 2. CDR3 DNA sequence: TGTGCCAGCAGCGTAGGACAGGGTTATGAAAAACTGTTTTTT. Protein: CASSVGQGYEKLFF.

This clonotype was recorded many times. The J gene is TRBJ2-3, the V gene TRBV2; D could derive from TRBD1 or TRBD2 (5 bases each). This CDR3 is 17 amino acids long. Germline values: CDR1 SNHLY, CDR2 FYNNEI. V shed 7 bases and J shed 0 bases, with 20 bases lying between them. CDR3 DNA sequence: TGTGCCAGCACCTCCGGGGCTAGCTTGTCTAGCACAGATACGCAGTATTTT. Protein sequence: CASTSGASLSSTDTQYF.

In the case of this clonotype: Just one base apart from a much larger clone, this may be a read error. The V and J genes are TRBV5-4 and TRBJ2-7, with 9 bases matching TRBD2. The CDR3 is made up of 13 amino acids. Germline CDR1 and CDR2: SGHNT and YYREEE (reference sequence). The V gene end was trimmed by 6 bases and the J gene end by 7 bases; junction bases not matched to a gene: 8. CDR3 in amino acids: CASTMRGGVEQYF. The CDR3 nucleotides read TGTGCCAGCACCATGCGGGGGGGCGTTGAGCAGTACTTC.

The gene calls are TRBV5-4 and TRBJ2-5; the match to TRBD2 covers 9 bases. The CDR3 sequence is 15 residues long. Germline V gene sequence: CDR1 SGHNT, CDR2 YYREEE (reference sequence). V was clipped by 2 bases and J by 1 base; unmatched bases: 3. CDR3 loop: CASSLSLAGQETQYF. In DNA, the CDR3 is TGTGCCAGCAGCTTATCACTAGCGGGCCAAGAGACCCAGTACTTC.

This clonotype was recorded at least ten times. This rearrangement joins TRBV20-1 to TRBJ2-6; 13 bases line up with TRBD2. Germline V gene lookup returns CDR1 DFQATT and CDR2 SNEGSKA (reference sequence). The CDR3 is 19 amino acids. The ends lost 4 bases at V and 0 bases at J; junction bases unmatched: 9. CDR3 DNA: TGCAGTGCTAAACCCAGACTAGCGGGGGGCACCTCTGGGGCCAACGTCCTGACTTTC. Encoded protein: CSAKPRLAGGTSGANVLTF.

This clonotype was counted many times. V usage is TRBV20-1 and J usage is TRBJ1-2, with unresolved D. The CDR3 consists of 14 residues. Germline CDR1 DFQATT, CDR2 SNEGSKA (reference sequence). V lost 3 bases to trimming and J lost 1 base, with 12 bases between them. The DNA for the CDR3 is TGCAGTGCTAGGAGAGACAATAATAACTATGGCTACACCTTC. Residues: CSARRDNNNYGYTF.

This clonotype was seen many times. V is TRBV4-3 and J is TRBJ1-2, with a tentative D call TRBD1 (5 bases). V lost 4 bases and J 0 bases, leaving 18 bases between the germline ends. Germline V gives CDR1 LGHNA, CDR2 YSLEER. The CDR3 is 17 amino acids. The CDR3 spells CASSPSSGRGPNYGYTF. CDR3 nucleotide sequence: TGCGCCAGCAGCCCAAGCTCGGGGCGGGGACCTAACTATGGCTACACCTTC.

This clonotype showed up just a few times. This rearrangement joins TRBV6-1 to TRBJ2-7; D unresolved. V dropped 0 bases and J dropped 2 bases, with 14 bases sitting between them. Per the germline V gene, CDR1 is MNHNS and CDR2 is SASEGT. The CDR3 runs to 16 residues. CDR3 amino acids: CASSEASYGQAYEQYF. The CDR3 DNA sequence: TGTGCCAGCAGTGAAGCAAGCTATGGGCAGGCCTACGAGCAGTACTTC.

At least ten counts were recorded for this clonotype. The chain is built from TRBV7-2 and TRBJ2-4; TRBD1 matches at 10 bases. V gave up 5 bases and J gave up 0 bases; unmatched junction bases: 13. CDR3 length equals 19 residues. CDR1 SGHTA and CDR2 FQGNSA come from the germline V gene. In DNA form, the CDR3 reads TGTGCCAGCAGCCCCAGGACAGGGGGGGGGATTCTAGCCAAAAACATTCAGTACTTC. Translated: CASSPRTGGGILAKNIQYF. The entire variable domain, with the rest obtained from reference TRBV7-2 and TRBJ2-4, is as follows: GAGVSQSPSNKVTEKGKDVELRCDPISGHTALYWYRQSLGQGLEFLIYFQGNSAPDKSGLPSDRFSAERTGGSVSTLTIQRTQQEDSAVYLCASSPRTGGGILAKNIQYFGAGTRLSVL.

As regards this clonotype: It may be a read error: a sequence one base away is much more abundant. The V gene is TRBV10-2, the J gene TRBJ2-3; 9 bases line up with TRBD1. The CDR3 extends over 15 amino acids. Germline V lookup: CDR1 WSHSY, CDR2 SAAADI. In nucleotides, the CDR3 is TGCGCCAGCAGGGGACAGGGAAGCGGGCCAGATACGCGGTATTTT. This codes for CASRGQGSGPDTRYF.

This clonotype has more than one count but fewer than ten. One end of the junction is discordant with germline, which a read error may explain. The chain couples TRBV2 to TRBJ2-5; TRBD2 aligns across 10 bases. This CDR3 is built from 14 residues. CDR1 is SNHLY and CDR2 is FYNNEI in the germline V gene. CDR3: CVSSLTSGEETQYF. The CDR3 DNA is TGTGTCAGCAGCCTTACTAGCGGGGAAGAGACCCAGTACTTC. The full variable domain, in which reference TRBV2 and TRBJ2-5 provide the parts outside the CDR3, is EPEVTQTPSHQVTQMGQEVILRCVPISNHLYFYWYRQILGQKVEFLVSFYNNEISEKSEIFDDQFSVERPDGSNFTLKIRSTKLEDSAMYFCVSSLTSGEETQYFGPGTRLLVL.

V is TRBV30 and J is TRBJ1-5, with a possible D match to TRBD1 (5 bases). This CDR3 has 14 amino acids. V lost 5 bases and J 5 bases, leaving 16 bases between the germline ends. The germline V gene has CDR1 GTSNPN and CDR2 SVGIG (reference sequence). The CDR3 reads CAWADTGGYQPQHF. Here the CDR3 DNA reads TGTGCCTGGGCCGATACAGGTGGTTATCAGCCCCAGCATTTT. Together with reference TRBV30 and TRBJ1-5, the CDR3 gives the full variable domain: SQTIHQWPATLVQPVGSPLSLECTVEGTSNPNLYWYRQAAGRGLQLLFYSVGIGQISSEVPQNLSASRPQDRQFILSSKKLLLSDSGFYLCAWADTGGYQPQHFGDGTRLSIL.

The chain recombines TRBV5-1 with TRBJ2-2; D is perhaps TRBD1 (6 bases). The V and J ends lost 7 bases and 8 bases respectively, with 18 bases between them. CDR1 and CDR2 from the germline V gene are SGHRS and YFSETQ. This CDR3 region has 14 residues. DNA for the CDR3: TGCGCCAGCCGCCAGGGGCCCGGCACTGGGGAGCTGTTTTTT. This translates into CASRQGPGTGELFF.

This clonotype has at least ten counts. The chain uses TRBV9 and TRBJ2-3; D possibly corresponds to TRBD2 (7 bases). The CDR3 has 15 amino acids. Per germline, CDR1 SGDLS and CDR2 YYNGEE. V shed 6 bases and J shed 0 bases, with 14 bases lying between them. CDR3 coding DNA: TGTGCCAGCACCACTGGGGGGGCTAGCACAGATACGCAGTATTTT. Amino acid sequence: CASTTGGASTDTQYF.